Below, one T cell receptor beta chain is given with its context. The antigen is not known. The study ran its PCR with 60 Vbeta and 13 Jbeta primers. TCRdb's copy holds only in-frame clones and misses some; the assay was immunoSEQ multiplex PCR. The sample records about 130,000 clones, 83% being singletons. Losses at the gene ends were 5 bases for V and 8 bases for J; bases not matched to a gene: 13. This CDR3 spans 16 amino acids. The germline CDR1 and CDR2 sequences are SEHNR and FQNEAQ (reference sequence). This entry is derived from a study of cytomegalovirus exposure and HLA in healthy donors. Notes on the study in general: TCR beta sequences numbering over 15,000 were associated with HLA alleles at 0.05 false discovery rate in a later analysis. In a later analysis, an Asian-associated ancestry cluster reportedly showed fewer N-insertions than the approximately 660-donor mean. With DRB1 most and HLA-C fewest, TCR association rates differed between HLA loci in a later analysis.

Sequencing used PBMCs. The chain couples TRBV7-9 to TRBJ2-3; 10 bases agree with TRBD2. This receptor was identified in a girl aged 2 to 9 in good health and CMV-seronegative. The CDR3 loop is CASSPKREGTSGTQYF. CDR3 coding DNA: TGTGCCAGCAGCCCAAAGCGGGAGGGGACCAGTGGTACGCAGTATTTT.